The source of this T cell receptor (beta chain) is a study of cytomegalovirus exposure and HLA in healthy donors. PCR employed 60 Vbeta and 13 Jbeta primers. Clones were sequenced by immunoSEQ multiplex PCR, and TCRdb holds only the in-frame ones, with some missing. Of approximately 150,000 clones listed, 64% were seen once; the top ten hold around 3%. The CDR3 is 15 amino acids. Germline CDR1 is MNHNS and CDR2 is SASEGT. Trimming left V 4 bases short and J 0 bases short, with 7 bases between. There are a few counts of this clone. In the same sample, other DNA sequences code for this CDR3. The chain uses TRBV6-1 and TRBJ2-6; D unclear. The sequence derives from a woman aged 25 to 39 in good health and CMV-seropositive. Sequencing was done on a sample of PBMCs. The CDR3 DNA is TGTGCCAGCAGTGGGCGGAGCTCTGGGGCCAACGTCCTGACTTTC. Its translation is CASSGRSSGANVLTF.